This TCR beta chain was captured by sequencing in a study of T cells in Graves' hyperthyroidism and ophthalmopathy. Study as a whole: Peripheral blood collection took place at initial diagnosis, before any treatment.

From more than 8 ml of fresh peripheral blood, PBMCs were isolated. After removal of 6 bases from V and 4 bases from J, the junction contained 5 bases not matched to a gene. CDR1 and CDR2 (germline): LNHDA, SQIVND (reference sequence). This CDR3 has 14 residues. RNA transcripts served as the template for amplifying TCR beta CDR3 regions. TCR CDR3 underwent first-round RT-PCR with the HTBI primer set. TCRdb redid the calling of the multiplex PCR reads with MiXCR, one entry per CDR3 protein. This repertoire shows hundreds of thousands of distinct CDR3 sequences, about 14% found once; its top ten account for approximately 13%.

The clonotype comes from a man in his late teens or twenties with Graves' ophthalmopathy. The sequenced sample consisted of blood. This sequence joins TRBV19 and TRBJ2-2, with 7 bases matching TRBD2. The CDR3 loop is CASRASGSTGELFF. The CDR3 nucleotides read TGTGCCAGTAGAGCTAGCGGTTCCACCGGGGAGCTGTTTTTT.